The clone carrying this T cell receptor (beta chain) occurred once. Its specificity is unknown. Mismatch with germline at one junction end may stem from a read error. TCRdb called the RT-PCR reads again in MiXCR, with one record for every CDR3 protein. Of hundreds of thousands of distinct CDR3 sequences listed, 16% are singletons. The source of the sample is a study of response to subunit inactivated influenza vaccine. Overall study results and limits: It was suggested by the authors that few new T cells are recruited by each seasonal influenza vaccination.

The germline gives CDR1 SNHLY, CDR2 FYNNEI. The CDR3 spans 15 residues. The sample consisted of CD4+ T cells sorted from PBMCs, taken less than 30 months after vaccination. The rearrangement joins TRBV2 to TRBJ2-3, with D possibly being TRBD2 (7 bases). This receptor was identified in a man between 50 and 69 years old who received an inactivated influenza vaccine. The CDR3 loop is CSSRTSTSPAGAQYF. CDR3 DNA: TGTTCCAGCAGGACTAGTACGTCTCCGGCAGGGGCGCAGTATTTT.